The table lists the clone carrying this TCR beta chain with a count of one. Its antigen remains unknown. In germline, CDR1 is MNHEY, CDR2 SVGAGI. V lost 6 bases and J lost 6; bases outside the gene matches: 2. CDR3 length: 13 amino acids. The source of the sample is a study of Tregs in tolerant kidney transplant recipients. General study points: Findings come from small patient numbers and require larger validation. Changing PCR primers prevented nucleotide comparison between some patients' samples.

Thawed PBMCs were rested overnight at 37°C with approximately 190 IU/ml IL-2 before regulatory T cell sorting. Profiled with immunoSEQ multiplex PCR; TCRdb holds only in-frame clones, not every one. The table records approximately 66,000 clones, 80% to 90% of them present only once. The material sequenced was Tregs from blood, taken before the transplant. This rearrangement joins TRBV6-5 to TRBJ1-5, with TRBD1 matching 10 bases. The sequence was collected from a human donor who received a combined kidney and bone marrow transplant. The CDR3 is CASRDRGPQPQHF. The CDR3 DNA is TGTGCCAGCAGAGACAGGGGGCCTCAGCCCCAGCATTTT.